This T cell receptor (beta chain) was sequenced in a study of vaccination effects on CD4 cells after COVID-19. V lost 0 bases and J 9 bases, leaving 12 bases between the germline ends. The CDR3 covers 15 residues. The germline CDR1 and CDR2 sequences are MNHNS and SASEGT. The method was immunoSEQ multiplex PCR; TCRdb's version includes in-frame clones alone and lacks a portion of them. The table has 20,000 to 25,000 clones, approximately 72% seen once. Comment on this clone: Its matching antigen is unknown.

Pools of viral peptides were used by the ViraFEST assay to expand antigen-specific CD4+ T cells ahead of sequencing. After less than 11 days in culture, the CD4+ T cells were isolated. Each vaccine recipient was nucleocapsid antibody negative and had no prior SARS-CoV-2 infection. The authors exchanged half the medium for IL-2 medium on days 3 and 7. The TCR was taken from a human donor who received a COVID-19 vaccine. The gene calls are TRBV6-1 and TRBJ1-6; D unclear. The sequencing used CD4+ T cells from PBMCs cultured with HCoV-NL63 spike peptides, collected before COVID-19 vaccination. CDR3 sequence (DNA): TGTGCCAGCAGTGAAGCGCTTCGGGGTCTTTCACCCCTCCACTTT. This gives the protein CASSEALRGLSPLHF.